One T cell receptor beta chain is described in this entry. The antigen remains unidentified. These data come from a study of Ad26.COV2.S vaccination and SARS-CoV-2 variants. Study in general: Recipients of Ad26.COV2.S got it intramuscularly, once or twice 56 days apart.

Germline CDR1 and CDR2: MRHNA and SNTAGT. Losses at the gene ends were 2 bases for V and 7 bases for J; bases not matched to a gene: 7. CDR3 size: 14 residues. Assay: immunoSEQ multiplex PCR; the TCRdb copy retains only in-frame clones and omits some. The repertoire holds more than 300,000 clones, 85% seen once, with 2.1% in the top ten. General observations from the study: Post-vaccination spike-specific CD8+ and CD4+ T cell responses reportedly had substantial breadth. While placebo recipients had lower spike-specific TCR breadth, vaccine recipients had more.

Specified treatment: roughly 18 received Ad26.COV2.S at low or high dose, single or two shots; five or six received placebo; per-sample allocation not given. The study sampled participants on day 63 after the first vaccine or placebo injection. As its vector, the vaccine had Ad26, which expressed Wuhan-strain SARS-CoV-2 spike. The chain is built from TRBV6-4 and TRBJ1-2; TRBD1 matches at 7 bases. The TCR was taken from a person aged 18-65 years who received the Ad26.COV2.S COVID-19 vaccine or a placebo. Sequenced material: peripheral blood, taken in a trial of Ad26.COV2.S vaccine versus placebo. For the CDR3, the DNA is TGTGCCAGCAGTGACCAACAGGGGTCTGCTGGCTACACCTTC. Translation: CASSDQQGSAGYTF.